The 27 T cell receptor beta chains presented below share a single source sample, sequenced in a study of cytomegalovirus exposure and HLA in healthy donors. 60 Vbeta and 13 Jbeta primers were used in PCR. Clones were read by immunoSEQ multiplex PCR, and TCRdb kept only the in-frame ones, dropping some. The table has about 130,000 clones, about 68% seen once. Sequencing used PBMCs. Receptor source: a man in his forties in good health and CMV-seropositive.

The rearrangement uses TRBV19 and TRBJ1-5; weak D call: TRBD1 (6 bases). V lost 7 bases, J lost 4 bases, and 11 bases lay in between. The CDR3 loop spans 13 amino acids. In germline, CDR1 is LNHDA, CDR2 SQIVND (reference sequence). The DNA for the CDR3 is TGTGCCAGTATCCTGGGGGCTAATCAGCCCCAGCATTTT. It codes for CASILGANQPQHF.

V usage is TRBV11-3 and J usage is TRBJ2-7, with D perhaps TRBD1 (5 bases). Germline V CDR1 and CDR2: SGHNT, YENEEA. Trimming took 5 bases from V and 1 from J, leaving 12 bases between them. This CDR3 is built from 14 residues. CDR3 in DNA: TGTGCCAGCAGCGACAGCAGGAGATCCTACGAGCAGTACTTC. Translated, it gives CASSDSRRSYEQYF.

In its sample, this clone was seen a few times. The V and J genes are TRBV29-1 and TRBJ1-1; 9 nucleotides line up with TRBD1. The CDR3 is made up of 14 amino acids. The germline V gene encodes CDR1 SQVTM and CDR2 ANQGSEA. This CDR3 is CSSKLRDRVTEAFF. DNA of the CDR3: TGCAGTTCTAAGCTCCGGGACAGGGTCACTGAAGCTTTCTTT.

This chain links TRBV12-5 with TRBJ2-2; 9 bases are a match to TRBD1. The V segment lost 4 bases and the J segment 4 bases; nucleotides outside the gene matches: 13. The CDR3 consists of 18 residues. In germline, CDR1 is LGHNT, CDR2 FRNRAP. In DNA form, the CDR3 reads TGTGCTAGTGGTTCCACCTTTACACAGGGGGCGATCACCGGGGAGCTGTTTTTT. Translation: CASGSTFTQGAITGELFF.

CDR3 in DNA: TGCGCCAGCAGCCGCTACGGGACAGGCCTTAACACTGAAGCTTTCTTT. Translation gives CASSRYGTGLNTEAFF. The gene calls are TRBV5-1 and TRBJ1-1; 8 bases align to TRBD1. This CDR3 spans 16 amino acids. CDR1 and CDR2 (germline): SGHRS, YFSETQ. After removal of 4 bases from V and 2 bases from J, the junction contained 10 bases not matched to a gene.

The V and J genes are TRBV4-1 and TRBJ2-5, with 11 bases fitting TRBD1. This CDR3 region has 16 residues. Germline V gene data show CDR1 as MGHRA and CDR2 as YSYEKL. Trimming removed 1 base from V and 1 base from J; junction bases left unmatched: 2. The CDR3 nucleotides read TGCGCCAGCAGCCAAGGGACAGGGGGCCCCCAAGAGACCCAGTACTTC. The encoded protein is CASSQGTGGPQETQYF.

This chain's CDR3 is CASSLDRDQETQYF. The CDR3 DNA sequence: TGTGCCAGCAGCTTGGACAGGGACCAAGAGACCCAGTACTTC. The gene calls are TRBV5-6 and TRBJ2-5, with D perhaps matching TRBD1 (6 bases). V lost 0 bases, J lost 0 bases, and 6 bases lay in between. The CDR3 runs to 14 residues. Per germline, CDR1 SGHDT and CDR2 YYEEEE.

The chain has TRBV7-9 and TRBJ2-1; 10 bases match TRBD2. The J segment lost 2 bases and the V segment lost 0 bases, leaving 7 bases of the junction unmatched. The CDR3 covers 18 residues. Germline CDR1 SEHNR, CDR2 FQNEAQ (reference sequence). The DNA for the CDR3 is TGTGCCAGCAGCTTAGCAGCGGGGGGGCTCTTGGCCTACAATGAGCAGTTCTTC. This encodes CASSLAAGGLLAYNEQFF.

This clone appeared a few times. This rearrangement joins TRBV6-5 to TRBJ1-3, with TRBD1 identical over 7 bases. The V gene end was trimmed by 7 bases and the J gene end by 2 bases; junction bases not matched to a gene: 8. Germline values: CDR1 MNHEY, CDR2 SVGAGI. The CDR3 length is 15 residues. The CDR3 sequence: CASILGQAAGNTIYF. CDR3 in DNA: TGTGCCAGCATCCTTGGACAGGCTGCTGGAAACACCATATATTTT.

The rearrangement links TRBV5-1 to TRBJ1-2; D is undetermined. This CDR3 spans 15 amino acids. The germline V gene encodes CDR1 SGHRS and CDR2 YFSETQ. V was trimmed by 0 bases and J by 3 bases, leaving 12 bases between them. CDR3 protein: CASSLGPTVHYGYTF. For the CDR3, the DNA is TGCGCCAGCAGCTTGGGCCCTACGGTACACTATGGCTACACCTTC.

The J gene is TRBJ1-2, the V gene TRBV10-3; 12 bases agree with TRBD1. V was pared by 6 bases and J by 5 bases, with 7 bases of the junction left unmatched. Germline V CDR1 and CDR2: ENHRY, SYGVKD. This CDR3 has 15 amino acids. The CDR3 nucleotides are TGTGCCATCAGAGGGACAGGGGGCGTTTTGTATGGCTACACCTTC. Translation gives CAIRGTGGVLYGYTF.

The gene calls are TRBV14 and TRBJ2-1; D not resolved. Trimming pared 0 bases from V and 5 bases from J, leaving 11 bases between. From germline, CDR1 is SGHDN and CDR2 FVKESK. CDR3 length: 15 residues. The CDR3 spells CASSQDRSRNNEQFF. In nucleotides, the CDR3 is TGTGCCAGCAGCCAAGATAGATCTAGAAACAATGAGCAGTTCTTC.

This chain links TRBV2 with TRBJ2-3; 10 bases line up with TRBD2. Trimming cost V 3 bases and J 0 bases; bases outside gene matches: 3. The CDR3 has 16 residues. Germline V lookup: CDR1 SNHLY, CDR2 FYNNEI. The CDR3 reads CASSDSLAGSTDTQYF. In DNA, the CDR3 is TGTGCCAGCAGTGACTCACTAGCGGGAAGCACAGATACGCAGTATTTT.

V is TRBV5-1 and J is TRBJ1-1; TRBD1 is a possible D gene (5 bases). This CDR3 region has 18 residues. CDR1 is SGHRS, CDR2 YFSETQ, per germline. Trimming shortened V by 4 bases and J by 1 base, and 23 bases separated the two germline ends. The CDR3 region is CASSIDGLRRGGNTEAFF. CDR3 DNA sequence: TGCGCCAGCAGCATTGATGGGTTGCGAAGGGGAGGGAACACTGAAGCTTTCTTT.

This chain uses TRBV5-1 with TRBJ1-1; D might be TRBD1 (6 bases). V was cut by 4 bases and J by 4 bases, with 17 bases left in between. The CDR3 contains 15 residues. CDR1 is SGHRS and CDR2 is YFSETQ in the germline V gene. The CDR3 DNA sequence: TGCGCCAGCAGCCCCCAGGGAGGGGGGATCACTGAAGCTTTCTTT. This sequence encodes CASSPQGGGITEAFF.

In this sample, this clone turned up once. This CDR3 is CASSLEGEGEQYF. In DNA, the CDR3 is TGTGCCAGCAGCTTGGAGGGGGAAGGCGAGCAGTACTTC. The chain carries TRBV5-4 and TRBJ2-7; a weak D match, TRBD1 (6 bases). Germline CDR1 SGHNT, CDR2 YYREEE (reference sequence). The CDR3 covers 13 residues. V was trimmed by 0 bases and J by 6 bases, leaving 10 bases between them.

This clone has more than one count but fewer than ten. This chain uses TRBV5-1 with TRBJ2-2, with D possibly TRBD1 on 5 matching bases. Trimming stripped 4 bases from V and 2 bases from J, with 12 bases between. The CDR3 is made up of 15 amino acids. Per germline, CDR1 SGHRS and CDR2 YFSETQ. Written as DNA, the CDR3 is TGCGCCAGCAGCGTCGATGGGGCAAACACCGGGGAGCTGTTTTTT. It specifies CASSVDGANTGELFF. Full variable domain (rest looked up from reference TRBV5-1 and TRBJ2-2): KAGVTQTPRYLIKTRGQQVTLSCSPISGHRSVSWYQQTPGQGLQFLFEYFSETQRNKGNFPGRFSGRQFSNSRSEMNVSTLELGDSALYLCASSVDGANTGELFFGEGSRLTVL.

The gene calls are TRBV27 and TRBJ2-7; D is possibly TRBD1 (5 bases). V lost 0 bases to trimming and J lost 2 bases, with 5 bases between them. Germline CDR1 MNHEY, CDR2 SMNVEV (reference sequence). The CDR3 runs 13 residues. Written as DNA, the CDR3 is TGTGCCAGCAGTTTATCGGGGCCCTACGAGCAGTACTTC. Translation: CASSLSGPYEQYF.

This chain joins TRBV6-1 and TRBJ1-3; D possibly corresponds to TRBD1 (6 bases). The germline V and J ends were trimmed by 6 bases and 4 bases, with 16 bases remaining between them. Germline loops: CDR1 MNHNS, CDR2 SASEGT. The CDR3 is 15 residues long. CDR3: CASSGQSSYGNTIYF. CDR3 nucleotides: TGTGCCAGCAGCGGACAGTCTTCCTACGGAAACACCATATATTTT.

The rearrangement uses TRBV5-1 and TRBJ1-4, with TRBD1 matching over 9 bases. This CDR3 is 14 amino acids long. The germline CDR1 and CDR2 sequences are SGHRS and YFSETQ. J was trimmed by 8 bases and V by 4 bases; bases with no gene match: 6. CDR3 sequence: CASSTGDRAEKLFF. The DNA for the CDR3 is TGCGCCAGCAGCACGGGGGACAGGGCCGAAAAACTGTTTTTT.

The chain is built from TRBV7-9 and TRBJ2-7; D is undetermined. The germline V gene encodes CDR1 SEHNR and CDR2 FQNEAQ (reference sequence). V was trimmed by 5 bases and J by 4 bases, leaving 9 bases between them. The CDR3 runs to 12 residues. CDR3 coding DNA: TGTGCCAGCAGCCCGAACGGGTACGAGCAGTACTTC. Protein product: CASSPNGYEQYF.

The chain has TRBV2 and TRBJ2-5, with D hard to call. The CDR3 extends over 10 amino acids. V was trimmed by 7 bases and J by 5 bases, leaving 5 bases between them. Germline CDR1 SNHLY, CDR2 FYNNEI. The CDR3 DNA reads as TGTGCCAGCAATCAGGAGACCCAGTACTTC. Encoded protein: CASNQETQYF. Full variable domain (rest looked up from reference TRBV2 and TRBJ2-5): EPEVTQTPSHQVTQMGQEVILRCVPISNHLYFYWYRQILGQKVEFLVSFYNNEISEKSEIFDDQFSVERPDGSNFTLKIRSTKLEDSAMYFCASNQETQYFGPGTRLLVL.

The chain employs TRBV2 and TRBJ2-1; 7 nucleotides line up with TRBD1. This CDR3 is 15 amino acids long. The germline V gene has CDR1 SNHLY and CDR2 FYNNEI. V shed 6 bases, J shed 10 bases, and the junction held 15 bases outside the gene matches. The CDR3 loop is CASSQTGTVNEEQFF. The CDR3 DNA follows: TGTGCCAGCAGCCAGACCGGGACAGTAAACGAAGAGCAGTTCTTC.

The V call is TRBV10-3, the J call TRBJ1-5; D might be TRBD1 (5 bases). The length of the CDR3 is 18 residues. With 3 bases removed from V and 2 bases from J, the gap between germline ends came to 20 bases. Per germline, CDR1 ENHRY and CDR2 SYGVKD. CDR3 loop: CAISESGRFVKGNQPQHF. The CDR3 region has the DNA TGTGCCATCAGTGAATCAGGGCGATTTGTAAAAGGCAATCAGCCCCAGCATTTT.

The V call is TRBV28, the J call TRBJ1-1, with D unclear. The CDR3 is 12 amino acids. The V gene lost 1 base and the J gene lost 6 bases, with 6 bases spanning the gap. CDR1 is MDHEN, CDR2 SYDVKM, per germline. The CDR3, as DNA: TGTGCCAGCAGTTTATCCCCAGCTGAAGCTTTCTTT. Protein sequence: CASSLSPAEAFF. The full variable domain, its missing parts supplied by reference TRBV28 and TRBJ1-1, is DVKVTQSSRYLVKRTGEKVFLECVQDMDHENMFWYRQDPGLGLRLIYFSYDVKMKEKGDIPEGYSVSREKKERFSLILESASTNQTSMYLCASSLSPAEAFFGQGTRLTVV.

The rearrangement links TRBV6-6 to TRBJ1-6; D might be TRBD1 (5 bases). Germline V gene data show CDR1 as MNHNY and CDR2 as SVGAGI (reference sequence). This CDR3 spans 16 amino acids. V lost 2 bases and J 8 bases, leaving 16 bases between the germline ends. CDR3 loop: CASSYPGTWRDSPLHF. Here the CDR3 DNA reads TGTGCCAGCAGTTACCCTGGGACCTGGAGGGATTCACCCCTCCACTTT.

The V gene is TRBV6-1, the J gene TRBJ2-2; 7 bases line up with TRBD1. The CDR3 covers 13 residues. Trimming at V came to 10 bases and at J to 0 bases, leaving 2 bases not matched to a gene. CDR1 is MNHNS, CDR2 SASEGT, per germline. The CDR3 bases are TGTGCCACCGACAGGGCGAACACCGGGGAGCTGTTTTTT. This translates into CATDRANTGELFF.